A single sample gave rise to the 28 T cell receptor beta chains below, sequenced in a study of human T cells and chemical hapten exposure. This sample's time point: pre-sensitization, week 0. Treatment meaning: therapeutic diphenylcyclopropenone sensitization with weekly scalp DPC. MiXCR, run by TCRdb on the RACE reads, gives a single entry per CDR3 protein. The sample records 350,000 to 400,000 distinct CDR3 sequences, approximately 5.1% being singletons. Material: whole blood, obtained in connection with sensitization to the hapten diphenylcyclopropenone (DPC). All receptors derive from a woman between 50 and 59 years old with alopecia areata. Some clones in this sample may be carry-over from other donors' samples.

V and J are TRBV20-1 and TRBJ1-1; D is perhaps TRBD1 (5 bases). Trimming shortened V by 1 base and J by 7 bases, and 19 bases separated the two germline ends. Germline V gene sequence: CDR1 DFQATT, CDR2 SNEGSKA (reference sequence). CDR3 length: 15 residues. CDR3 residues: CSARGPTRGRGEAFF. The CDR3 DNA is TGCAGTGCTAGAGGTCCGACCCGTGGTAGGGGTGAAGCTTTCTTT.

The V gene is TRBV29-1, the J gene TRBJ2-7; D remains unclear. Germline V gene data show CDR1 as SQVTM and CDR2 as ANQGSEA. The CDR3 length is 12 residues. V lost 2 bases and J 7 bases, leaving 12 bases between the germline ends. The CDR3 DNA reads as TGCAGCGTTGAACTCTACACGAGGGAGCAGTACTTC. This gives the protein CSVELYTREQYF.

This clonotype was detected many times. The chain has TRBV20-1 and TRBJ1-1, with a weak D call TRBD1 (5 bases). Germline lookup yields CDR1 DFQATT and CDR2 SNEGSKA (reference sequence). This CDR3 is 12 amino acids long. The ends were cut back, 0 bases at V and 8 bases at J, with 10 bases in the middle. In nucleotides, the CDR3 is TGCAGTGCTAGAGATTGGGGGGTAGAAGCTTTCTTT. Translation: CSARDWGVEAFF.

This clonotype was recorded at least ten times. V is TRBV12-3 or TRBV12-4 and J is TRBJ2-7; TRBD1 matches 7 bases. The V gene end was trimmed by 10 bases and the J gene end by 5 bases; junction bases not matched to a gene: 8. The CDR3 loop spans 12 amino acids. CDR3 sequence (DNA): TGTGCCACCAGGGACAGTTCGGACGAGCAGTACTTC. Its translation: CATRDSSDEQYF.

The chain has TRBV5-1 and TRBJ2-7, with 8 bases identical to TRBD1. The germline V gene has CDR1 SGHRS and CDR2 YFSETQ. V shed 4 bases, J shed 0 bases, and the junction held 12 bases outside the gene matches. There are 17 residues in the CDR3. In DNA, the CDR3 is TGCGCCAGCAGCGTTTCGACAGGGGCCCAAAACTCCTACGAGCAGTACTTC. Encoded protein: CASSVSTGAQNSYEQYF.

V and J are TRBV3-1 and TRBJ2-1, with 7 bases aligning to TRBD2. Germline CDR1 LGHDT, CDR2 YNNKEL (reference sequence). This CDR3 comprises 16 residues. V shed 0 bases, J shed 0 bases, and the junction held 2 bases outside the gene matches. Written as DNA, the CDR3 is TGTGCCAGCAGCCAAGATCTAGCGGCCTCCTACAATGAGCAGTTCTTC. Encoded protein: CASSQDLAASYNEQFF.

The sample holds many counts of this clonotype. This chain connects TRBV6-5 to TRBJ1-6; 9 nucleotides agree with TRBD1. Per germline, CDR1 MNHEY and CDR2 SVGAGI. The V segment lost 8 bases and the J segment 7 bases; nucleotides outside the gene matches: 9. CDR3 size: 15 residues. CDR3 DNA: TGTGCCAGCTACCCCACAGGGGGCGGGAATTCACCCCTCCACTTT. Protein product: CASYPTGGGNSPLHF.

The chain carries TRBV6-5 and TRBJ1-2, with D possibly being TRBD1 (5 bases). The CDR3 has 17 amino acids. Germline CDR1 reads MNHEY; CDR2 reads SVGAGI. V shed 0 bases and J shed 4 bases, with 18 bases lying between them. The CDR3 nucleotides read TGTGCCAGCAGTTACTCGACGCGGGAGGGGAGCGGCTATGGCTACACCTTC. It specifies CASSYSTREGSGYGYTF.

The chain couples TRBV7-2 to TRBJ1-3; no firm D call. This CDR3 is 15 amino acids long. The germline gives CDR1 SGHTA, CDR2 FQGNSA. V dropped 0 bases and J dropped 4 bases, with 10 bases sitting between them. The chain's CDR3 is CASSLAWAVGNTIYF. The CDR3 DNA reads TGTGCCAGCAGCTTAGCATGGGCAGTGGGAAACACCATATATTTT.

This clonotype was seen at least ten times. The chain employs TRBV9 and TRBJ2-3; a possible D gene is TRBD2 (7 bases). Germline V gene lookup returns CDR1 SGDLS and CDR2 YYNGEE. This CDR3 has 16 amino acids. Trimming took off 0 bases at V and 1 base at J, with 12 bases between the two ends. The CDR3 spells CASSVEGGSGTDTQYF. The DNA for the CDR3 is TGTGCCAGCAGCGTAGAGGGGGGGAGTGGCACAGATACGCAGTATTTT.

The table lists this clonotype with many counts. V usage is TRBV11-2 and J usage is TRBJ2-7; D possibly corresponds to TRBD2 (6 bases). The CDR3 is 14 residues long. V lost 10 bases to trimming and J lost 1 base, with 17 bases between them. Looked up from germline, CDR1 is SGHAT and CDR2 is FQNNGV. The CDR3 DNA is TGTGCCACCTCCTTCGGGAGCGAATCCTACGAGCAGTACTTC. It codes for CATSFGSESYEQYF.

This clonotype was seen a few times. This rearrangement joins TRBV2 to TRBJ1-4; D not certain. The V gene's germline CDR1 is SNHLY and CDR2 FYNNEI. The CDR3 runs 13 residues. Between the trimmed V and J ends, which lost 7 bases and 12 bases, there was a span of 18 bases. Here the CDR3 reads CASIKFPDWELFF. As DNA, the CDR3 is TGTGCCAGCATAAAGTTCCCGGATTGGGAACTGTTTTTT.

This chain joins TRBV10-3 and TRBJ2-1; the match to TRBD2 covers 7 bases. After removal of 6 bases from V and 5 bases from J, the junction contained 1 base not matched to a gene. This CDR3 is built from 12 residues. Germline CDR1 is ENHRY and CDR2 is SYGVKD. The CDR3 region has the DNA TGTGCCATCAGCCTAGCGGACAATGAGCAGTTCTTC. Its translation: CAISLADNEQFF.

This clonotype was seen at least ten times. As DNA, the CDR3 is TGCGCCAGCAGCCAAGATTCCACAGTTCAAGAGACCCAGTACTTC. It yields the protein CASSQDSTVQETQYF. This chain uses TRBV4-3 with TRBJ2-5, with D unresolved. The CDR3 sequence is 15 residues long. V lost 0 bases and J 2 bases, leaving 10 bases between the germline ends. Germline CDR1 LGHNA, CDR2 YSLEER.

This clonotype appeared many times. The genes are TRBV21-1 and TRBJ1-1. TRBV21-1 represents a pseudogene. The CDR3 length is 17 residues. Here the CDR3 DNA reads TGTGCCCCGGCAGAGAGGATGGCACTCACCCTGAACACTGAAGCTTTCTTT. Translating gives CAPAERMALTLNTEAFF.

In its sample, this clonotype was seen a few times. The rearrangement links TRBV12-3 or TRBV12-4 to TRBJ1-3, with a tentative D call TRBD1 (5 bases). The length of the CDR3 is 14 residues. Trimming took 3 bases from V and 4 from J, leaving 10 bases between them. The CDR3 loop reads CASSFHGGGNTIYF. The CDR3 coding sequence is TGTGCCAGCAGTTTCCACGGGGGAGGAAACACCATATATTTT.

This clonotype turned up a few times. This chain uses TRBV6-2 or TRBV6-3 with TRBJ2-3, with 9 nucleotides matching TRBD2. The CDR3 covers 15 residues. V dropped 2 bases and J dropped 2; count of bases not matched to a gene: 2. Germline CDR1 is MNHEY and CDR2 is SVGEGT. CDR3 sequence (DNA): TGTGCCAGCAGTTACAGCGGGGGGTCCACAGATACGCAGTATTTT. It translates to CASSYSGGSTDTQYF.

The V call is TRBV2, the J call TRBJ2-7; D is unresolved. This CDR3 comprises 15 residues. Looked up from germline, CDR1 is SNHLY and CDR2 is FYNNEI. V lost 0 bases, J lost 3 bases, and 12 bases lay in between. This chain's CDR3 is CASSEALTERYEQYF. The DNA for the CDR3 is TGTGCCAGCAGTGAAGCGCTTACAGAACGCTACGAGCAGTACTTC.

In this sample, this clonotype turned up many times. This chain joins TRBV7-6 and TRBJ2-3; 7 positions match TRBD2. The germline CDR1 and CDR2 sequences are SGHVS and FNYEAQ. Germline trimming cut 1 base from V and 2 bases from J; bases unmatched to any gene: 6. This CDR3 has 16 residues. The CDR3 loop is CASSLGAGVITDTQYF. The CDR3 DNA reads TGTGCCAGCAGCTTAGGGGCGGGGGTTATCACAGATACGCAGTATTTT. Combining the CDR3 with reference TRBV7-6 and TRBJ2-3 gives the whole variable domain GAGVSQSPRYKVTKRGQDVALRCDPISGHVSLYWYRQALGQGPEFLTYFNYEAQQDKSGLPNDRFSAERPEGSISTLTIQRTEQRDSAMYRCASSLGAGVITDTQYFGPGTRLTVL.

This clonotype was detected ten times or more. This rearrangement joins TRBV24-1 to TRBJ2-6; 8 nucleotides line up with TRBD1. Per the germline V gene, CDR1 is KGHDR and CDR2 is SFDVKD. The length of the CDR3 is 16 residues. V was clipped by 4 bases and J by 0 bases; unmatched bases: 1. The CDR3 DNA reads TGTGCCACCAGTGAAGGGACAGGCTCTGGGGCCAACGTCCTGACTTTC. It is translated as CATSEGTGSGANVLTF.

CDR3 in DNA: TGTGCCAGTAGTATGGCAGGGGCTAGGGAGCCCCAGCATTTT. This translates into CASSMAGAREPQHF. This sequence joins TRBV19 and TRBJ1-5; the D gene is possibly TRBD1 (6 bases). CDR3 size: 14 residues. Trimming took off 3 bases at V and 8 bases at J, with 14 bases between the two ends. Germline lookup yields CDR1 LNHDA and CDR2 SQIVND (reference sequence).

The sample holds many counts of this clonotype. The chain joins TRBV7-9 to TRBJ1-2, with D hard to call. Germline-derived CDR1 and CDR2 are SEHNR and FQNEAQ (reference sequence). CDR3 length equals 13 residues. Trimming took 5 bases from V and 3 from J, leaving 10 bases between them. The CDR3 sequence: CASSPGVYYGYTF. CDR3 nucleotides: TGTGCCAGCAGCCCGGGCGTCTACTATGGCTACACCTTC.

The V and J genes are TRBV5-5 and TRBJ1-2; tentative D call: TRBD1 (5 bases). CDR1 is SGHKS and CDR2 is YYEKEE in the germline V gene (reference sequence). The CDR3 totals 15 residues. V was shortened by 3 bases and J by 0 bases, with 12 bases between the two germline ends. The CDR3 protein is CASSSPGRTNYGYTF. The CDR3 bases are TGTGCCAGCAGCTCACCGGGACGGACTAACTATGGCTACACCTTC.

There are a few counts of this clonotype. The gene calls are TRBV11-1 and TRBJ1-5; no definite D call. The length of the CDR3 is 18 residues. Trimming took 3 bases from V and 3 from J, leaving 21 bases between them. In germline, CDR1 is SGHAT, CDR2 FQDESV (reference sequence). Here the CDR3 DNA reads TGTGCCAGCAGCTTTCCGGTCTTCGAACCGAGACTCAATCAGCCCCAGCATTTT. Translation: CASSFPVFEPRLNQPQHF.

The chain uses TRBV20-1 and TRBJ2-7; D unclear. This CDR3 is built from 13 residues. The V and J ends lost 7 bases and 1 base respectively, with 14 bases between them. The V gene's germline CDR1 is DFQATT and CDR2 SNEGSKA (reference sequence). For the CDR3, the DNA is TGCAGTGTCAGACGGCAGAATTCCTACGAGCAGTACTTC. Its translation: CSVRRQNSYEQYF.

This clonotype was observed at least ten times. The rearrangement joins TRBV5-1 to TRBJ2-7; TRBD2 might be the D (6 bases). Germline loops: CDR1 SGHRS, CDR2 YFSETQ. V dropped 3 bases and J dropped 5 bases, with 12 bases sitting between them. The CDR3 has 13 residues. CDR3 region: CASSWAGRDEQYF. DNA for the CDR3: TGCGCCAGCAGCTGGGCGGGGCGTGACGAGCAGTACTTC.

The table lists this clonotype with many counts. This chain uses TRBV4-2 with TRBJ2-3, with TRBD2 matching over 14 bases. The CDR3 totals 18 residues. The germline gives CDR1 LGHNA, CDR2 YNFKEQ. J was trimmed by 1 base and V by 1 base; bases with no gene match: 4. CDR3 nucleotides: TGTGCCAGCAGCCAAGGACTAGCGGGGGGGGAGGGCACAGATACGCAGTATTTT. It encodes CASSQGLAGGEGTDTQYF.

The V gene is TRBV28, the J gene TRBJ2-3; 12 nucleotides align to TRBD1. Unmatched junction bases numbered 7, after V lost 4 bases and J lost 5 bases. Looked up from germline, CDR1 is MDHEN and CDR2 is SYDVKM. This CDR3 has 16 amino acids. CDR3 coding DNA: TGTGCCAGCAGTTACCAGGGACAGGGGGCGGGAGATACGCAGTATTTT. This encodes CASSYQGQGAGDTQYF.